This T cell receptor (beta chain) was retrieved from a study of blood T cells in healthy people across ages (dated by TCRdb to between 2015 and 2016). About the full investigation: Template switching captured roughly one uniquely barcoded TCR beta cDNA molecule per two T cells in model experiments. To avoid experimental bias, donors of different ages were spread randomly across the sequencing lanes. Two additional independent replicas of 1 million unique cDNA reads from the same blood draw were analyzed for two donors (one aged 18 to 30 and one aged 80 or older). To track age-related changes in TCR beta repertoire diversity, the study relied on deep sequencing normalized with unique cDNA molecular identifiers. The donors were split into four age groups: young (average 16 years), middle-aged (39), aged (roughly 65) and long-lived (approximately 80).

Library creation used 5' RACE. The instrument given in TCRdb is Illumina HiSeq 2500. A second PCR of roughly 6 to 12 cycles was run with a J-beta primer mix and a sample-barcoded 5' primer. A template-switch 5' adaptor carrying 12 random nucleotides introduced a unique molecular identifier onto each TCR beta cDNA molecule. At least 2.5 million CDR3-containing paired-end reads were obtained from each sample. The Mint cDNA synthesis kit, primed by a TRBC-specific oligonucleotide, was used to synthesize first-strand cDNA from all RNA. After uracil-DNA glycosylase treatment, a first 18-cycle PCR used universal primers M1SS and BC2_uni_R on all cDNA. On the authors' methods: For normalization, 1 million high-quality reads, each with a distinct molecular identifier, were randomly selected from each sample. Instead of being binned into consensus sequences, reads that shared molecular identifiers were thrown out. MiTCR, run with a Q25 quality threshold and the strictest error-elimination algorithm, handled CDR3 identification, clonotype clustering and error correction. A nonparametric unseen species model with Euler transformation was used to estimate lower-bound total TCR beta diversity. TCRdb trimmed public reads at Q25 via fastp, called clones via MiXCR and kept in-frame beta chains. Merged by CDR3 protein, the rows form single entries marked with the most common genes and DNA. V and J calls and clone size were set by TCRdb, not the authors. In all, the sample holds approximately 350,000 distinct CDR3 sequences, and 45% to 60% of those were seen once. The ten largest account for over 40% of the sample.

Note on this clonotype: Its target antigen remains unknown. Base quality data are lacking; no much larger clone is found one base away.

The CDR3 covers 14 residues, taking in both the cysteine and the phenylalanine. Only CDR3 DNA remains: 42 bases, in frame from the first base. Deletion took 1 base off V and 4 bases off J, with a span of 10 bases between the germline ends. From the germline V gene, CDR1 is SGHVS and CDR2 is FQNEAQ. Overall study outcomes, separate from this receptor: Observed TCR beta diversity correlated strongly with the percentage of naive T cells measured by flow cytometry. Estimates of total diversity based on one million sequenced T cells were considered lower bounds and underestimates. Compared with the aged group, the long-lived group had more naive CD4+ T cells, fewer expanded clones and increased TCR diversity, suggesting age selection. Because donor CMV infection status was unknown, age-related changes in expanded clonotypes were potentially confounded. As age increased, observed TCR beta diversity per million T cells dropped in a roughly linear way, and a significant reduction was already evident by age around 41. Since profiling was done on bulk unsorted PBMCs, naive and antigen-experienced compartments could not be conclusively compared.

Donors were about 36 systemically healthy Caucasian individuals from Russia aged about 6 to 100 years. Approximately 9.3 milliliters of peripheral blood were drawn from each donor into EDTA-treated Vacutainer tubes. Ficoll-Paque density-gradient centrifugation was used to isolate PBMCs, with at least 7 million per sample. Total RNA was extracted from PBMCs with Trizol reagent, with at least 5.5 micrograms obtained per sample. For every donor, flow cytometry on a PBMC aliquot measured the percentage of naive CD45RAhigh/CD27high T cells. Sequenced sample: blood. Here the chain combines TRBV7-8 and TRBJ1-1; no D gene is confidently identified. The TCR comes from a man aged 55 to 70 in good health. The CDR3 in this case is CASSLEQSSTEAFF. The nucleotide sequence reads TGTGCCAGCAGCTTAGAACAGAGTTCCACTGAAGCTTTCTTT.